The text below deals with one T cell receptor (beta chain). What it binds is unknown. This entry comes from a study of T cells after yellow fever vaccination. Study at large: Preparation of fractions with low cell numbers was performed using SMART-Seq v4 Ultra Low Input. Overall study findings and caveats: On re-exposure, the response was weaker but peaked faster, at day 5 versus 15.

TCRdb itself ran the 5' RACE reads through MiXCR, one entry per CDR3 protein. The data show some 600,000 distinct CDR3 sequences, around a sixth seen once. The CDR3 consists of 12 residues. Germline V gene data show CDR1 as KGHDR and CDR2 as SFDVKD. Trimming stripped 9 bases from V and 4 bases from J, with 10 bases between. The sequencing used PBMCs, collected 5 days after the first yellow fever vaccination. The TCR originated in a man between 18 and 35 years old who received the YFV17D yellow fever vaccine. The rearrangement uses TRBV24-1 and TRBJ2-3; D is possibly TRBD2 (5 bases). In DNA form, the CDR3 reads TGTGCCACCCGGGGTTCTGCAGATACGCAGTATTTT. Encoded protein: CATRGSADTQYF.